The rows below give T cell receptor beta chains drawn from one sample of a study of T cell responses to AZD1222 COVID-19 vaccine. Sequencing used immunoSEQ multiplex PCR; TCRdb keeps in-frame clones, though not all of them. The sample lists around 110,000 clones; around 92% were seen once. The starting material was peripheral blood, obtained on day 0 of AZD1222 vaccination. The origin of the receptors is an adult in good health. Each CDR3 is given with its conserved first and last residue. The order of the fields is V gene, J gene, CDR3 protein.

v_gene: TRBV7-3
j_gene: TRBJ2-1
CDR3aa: CASGRGHYNEQFF

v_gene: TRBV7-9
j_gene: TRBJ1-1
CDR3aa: CASSARDRTNTEAFF

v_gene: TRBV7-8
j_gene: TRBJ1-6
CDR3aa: CASSLEVDSPLHF

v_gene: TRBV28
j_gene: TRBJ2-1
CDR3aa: CASRSGTLANNEQFF

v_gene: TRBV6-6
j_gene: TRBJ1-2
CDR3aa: CASRPGLYGYTF

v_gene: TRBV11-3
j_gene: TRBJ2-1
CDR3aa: CASSLEGQGNNEQFF

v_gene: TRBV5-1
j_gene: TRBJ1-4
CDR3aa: CASSLGPTESEKLFF

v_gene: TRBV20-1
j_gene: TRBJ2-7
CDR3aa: CSASGLAGDYEQYF

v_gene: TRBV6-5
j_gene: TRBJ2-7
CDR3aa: CASIGRATYEQYF

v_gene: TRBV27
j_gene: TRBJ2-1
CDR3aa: CASSLTSGNYNEQFF

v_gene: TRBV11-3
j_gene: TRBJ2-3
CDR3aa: CASSFGTDTQYF

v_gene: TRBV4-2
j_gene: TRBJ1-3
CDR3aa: CASSQDRDTIYF

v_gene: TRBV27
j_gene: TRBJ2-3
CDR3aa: CASSLLTRTSTDTQYF

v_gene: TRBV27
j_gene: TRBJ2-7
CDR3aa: CASSRGMGSYEQYF

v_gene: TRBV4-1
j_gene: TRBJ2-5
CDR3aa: CASSQVPGQGETQYF

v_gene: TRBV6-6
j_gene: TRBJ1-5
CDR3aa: CASSYATRSDQPQHF

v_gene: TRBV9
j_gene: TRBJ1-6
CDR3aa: CASSGRDSYNSPLHF

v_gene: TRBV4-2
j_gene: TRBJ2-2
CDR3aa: CASSHSPLRGSNTGELFF

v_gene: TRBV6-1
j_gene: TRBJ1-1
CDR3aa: CASSEIYTEAFF

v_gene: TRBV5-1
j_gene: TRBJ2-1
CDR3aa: CASSFGGPGNEQFF

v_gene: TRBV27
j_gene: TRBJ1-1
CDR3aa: CASSLTQDSGYTEAFF

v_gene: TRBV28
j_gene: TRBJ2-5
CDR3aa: CASRTGGEETQYF

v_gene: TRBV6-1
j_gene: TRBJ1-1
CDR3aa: CASSEIGMIDEAFF

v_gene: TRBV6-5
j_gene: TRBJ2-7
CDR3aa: CASSLAGAVYEQYF

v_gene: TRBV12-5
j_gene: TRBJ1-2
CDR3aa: CASGLVPENYGYTF

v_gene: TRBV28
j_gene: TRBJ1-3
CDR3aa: CASRDLGNTIYF

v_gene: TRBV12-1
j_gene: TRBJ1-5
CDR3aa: CASSFYPPDRARAQPQHF

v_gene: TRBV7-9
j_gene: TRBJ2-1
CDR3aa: CASSLGQSTYNEQFF

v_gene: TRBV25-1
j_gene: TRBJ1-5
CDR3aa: CASSASEGGGQPQHF

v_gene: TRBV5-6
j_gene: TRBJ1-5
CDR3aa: CASSFGTGAGQPQHF

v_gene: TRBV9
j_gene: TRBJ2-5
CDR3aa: CASSVDLETQYF

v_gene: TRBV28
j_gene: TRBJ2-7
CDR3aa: CASNPRGQGDSYEQYF

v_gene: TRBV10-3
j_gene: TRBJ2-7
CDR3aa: CAIMSASGRDSYEQYF

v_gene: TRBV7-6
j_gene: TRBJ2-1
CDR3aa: CASSIGLGVGHEQFF

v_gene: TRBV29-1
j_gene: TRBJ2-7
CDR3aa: CSVTGALTAEQYF

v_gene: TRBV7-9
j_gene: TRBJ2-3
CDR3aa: CASSFPGTEASTDTQYF

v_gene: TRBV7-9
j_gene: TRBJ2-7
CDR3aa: CASSSKTPLERYF

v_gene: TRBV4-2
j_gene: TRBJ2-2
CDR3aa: CASSHRTRNNPGELFF

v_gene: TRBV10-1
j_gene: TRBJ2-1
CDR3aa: CATKSGGPSSYNEQFF

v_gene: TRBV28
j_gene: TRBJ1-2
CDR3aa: CASSPPHGTNYGYTF

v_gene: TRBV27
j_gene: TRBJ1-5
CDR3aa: CASSTSRGEGDQPQHF

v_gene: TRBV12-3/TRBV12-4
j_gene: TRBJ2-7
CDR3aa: CASSLGTYYEQYF

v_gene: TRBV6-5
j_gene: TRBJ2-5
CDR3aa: CASSWTSGLETQYF

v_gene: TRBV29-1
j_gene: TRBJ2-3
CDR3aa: CSGTGTGRISTDTQYF

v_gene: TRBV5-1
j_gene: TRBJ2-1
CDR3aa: CASSLAGGHSLF

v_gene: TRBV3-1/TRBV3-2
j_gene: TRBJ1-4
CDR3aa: CASSLLNEKLFF

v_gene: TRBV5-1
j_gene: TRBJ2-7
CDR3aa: CASSLTTGGHYEQYF

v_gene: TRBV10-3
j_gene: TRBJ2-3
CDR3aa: CAISTRDTQYF

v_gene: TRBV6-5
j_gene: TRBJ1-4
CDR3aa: CASRRGLTNEKLFF

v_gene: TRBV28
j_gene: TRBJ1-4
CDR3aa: CASNQGSTNEKLFF

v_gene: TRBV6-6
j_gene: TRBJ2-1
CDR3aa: CASSYLSGSNEQFF

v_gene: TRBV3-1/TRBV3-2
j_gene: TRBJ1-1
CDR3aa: CASSHMNTEAFF

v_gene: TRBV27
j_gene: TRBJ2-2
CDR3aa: CASSLGVRGTGELFF

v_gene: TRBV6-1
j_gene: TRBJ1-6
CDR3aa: CASSEWDLHLHF

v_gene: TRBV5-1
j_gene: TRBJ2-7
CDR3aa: CASSLAWSGESSYEQYF

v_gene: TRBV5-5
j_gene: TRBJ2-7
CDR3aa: CASSWGDNSYEQYF

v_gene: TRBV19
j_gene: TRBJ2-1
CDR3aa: CAPALWSSYNEQFF